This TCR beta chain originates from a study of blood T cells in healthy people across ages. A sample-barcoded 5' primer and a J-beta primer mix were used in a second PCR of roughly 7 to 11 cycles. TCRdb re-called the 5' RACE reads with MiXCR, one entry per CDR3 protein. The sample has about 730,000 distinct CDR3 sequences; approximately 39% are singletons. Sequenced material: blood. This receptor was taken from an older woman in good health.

CDR3 coding DNA: TGTGCCAGCAGCCAATCTTGGGCAGGGGGCTACGAGCAGTACTTC. Its translation: CASSQSWAGGYEQYF. The chain carries TRBV3-1 and TRBJ2-7; 7 nucleotides match TRBD1. The CDR3 runs 15 residues. V trimming: 2 bases; J trimming: 3 bases; junction bases outside the gene matches: 7. Germline-derived CDR1 and CDR2 are LGHDT and YNNKEL (reference sequence).